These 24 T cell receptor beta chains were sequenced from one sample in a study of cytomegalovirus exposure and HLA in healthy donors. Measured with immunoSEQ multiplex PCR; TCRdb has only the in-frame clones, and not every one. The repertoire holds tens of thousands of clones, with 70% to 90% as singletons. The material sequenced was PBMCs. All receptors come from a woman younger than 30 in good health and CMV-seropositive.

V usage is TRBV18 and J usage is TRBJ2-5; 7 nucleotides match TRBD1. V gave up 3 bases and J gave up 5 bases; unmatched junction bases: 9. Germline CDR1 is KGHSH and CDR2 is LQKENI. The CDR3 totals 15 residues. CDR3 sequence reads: CASSPEGGLGETQYF. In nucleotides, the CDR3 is TGTGCCAGCTCACCGGAAGGGGGCTTGGGGGAGACCCAGTACTTC.

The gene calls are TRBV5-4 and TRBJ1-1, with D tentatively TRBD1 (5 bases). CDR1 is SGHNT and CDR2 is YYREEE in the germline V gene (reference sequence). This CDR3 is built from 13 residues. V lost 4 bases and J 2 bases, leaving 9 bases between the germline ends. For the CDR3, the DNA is TGTGCCAGCAGCCGACAGTCAAACACTGAAGCTTTCTTT. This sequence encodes CASSRQSNTEAFF.

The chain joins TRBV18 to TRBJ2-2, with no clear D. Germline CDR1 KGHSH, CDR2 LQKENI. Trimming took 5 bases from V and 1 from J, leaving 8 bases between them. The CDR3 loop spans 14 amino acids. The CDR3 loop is CASSTAENTGELFF. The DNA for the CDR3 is TGTGCCAGCTCAACGGCGGAGAACACCGGGGAGCTGTTTTTT. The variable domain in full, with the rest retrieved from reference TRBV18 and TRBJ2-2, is NAGVMQNPRHLVRRRGQEARLRCSPMKGHSHVYWYRQLPEEGLKFMVYLQKENIIDESGMPKERFSAEFPKEGPSILRIQQVVRGDSAAYFCASSTAENTGELFFGEGSRLTVL.

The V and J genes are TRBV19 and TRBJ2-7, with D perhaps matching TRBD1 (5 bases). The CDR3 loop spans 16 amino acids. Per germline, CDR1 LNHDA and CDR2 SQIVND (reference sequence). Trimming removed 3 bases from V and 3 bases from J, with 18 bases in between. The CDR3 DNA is TGTGCCAGTAGTATGTCCCGGACAAGGGATATCTACGAGCAGTACTTC. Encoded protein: CASSMSRTRDIYEQYF. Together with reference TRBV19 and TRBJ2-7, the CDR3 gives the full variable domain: DGGITQSPKYLFRKEGQNVTLSCEQNLNHDAMYWYRQDPGQGLRLIYYSQIVNDFQKGDIAEGYSVSREKKESFPLTVTSAQKNPTAFYLCASSMSRTRDIYEQYFGPGTRLTVT.

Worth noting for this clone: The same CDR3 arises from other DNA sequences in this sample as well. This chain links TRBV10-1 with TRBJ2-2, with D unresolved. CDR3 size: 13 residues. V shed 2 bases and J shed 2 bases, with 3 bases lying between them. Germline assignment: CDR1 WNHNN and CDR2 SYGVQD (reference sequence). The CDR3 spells CASSEGNTGELFF. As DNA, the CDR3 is TGCGCCAGCAGTGAGGGCAACACCGGGGAGCTGTTTTTT.

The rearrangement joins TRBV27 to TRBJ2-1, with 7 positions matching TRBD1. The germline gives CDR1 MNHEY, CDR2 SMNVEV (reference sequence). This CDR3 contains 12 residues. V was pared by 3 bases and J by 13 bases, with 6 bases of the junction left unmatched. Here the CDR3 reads CASSLAQGEQFF. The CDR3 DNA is TGTGCCAGCAGTTTGGCTCAGGGGGAACAGTTCTTC.

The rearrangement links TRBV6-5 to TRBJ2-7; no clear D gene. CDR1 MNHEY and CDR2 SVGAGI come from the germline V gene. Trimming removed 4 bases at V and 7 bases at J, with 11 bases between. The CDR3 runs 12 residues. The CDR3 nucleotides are TGTGCCAGCAGTTCCCTCATGAGAGAGCAGTACTTC. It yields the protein CASSSLMREQYF.

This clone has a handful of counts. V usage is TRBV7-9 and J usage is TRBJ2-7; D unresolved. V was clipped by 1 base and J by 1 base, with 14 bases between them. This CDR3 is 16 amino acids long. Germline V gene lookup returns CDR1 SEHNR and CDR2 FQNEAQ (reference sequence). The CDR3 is CASSLGPPLNSYEQYF. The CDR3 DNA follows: TGTGCCAGCAGCTTAGGTCCCCCCTTAAATTCCTACGAGCAGTACTTC.

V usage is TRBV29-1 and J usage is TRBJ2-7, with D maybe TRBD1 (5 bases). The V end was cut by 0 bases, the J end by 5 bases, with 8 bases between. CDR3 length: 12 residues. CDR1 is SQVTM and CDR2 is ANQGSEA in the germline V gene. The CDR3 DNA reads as TGCAGCGTTGAAGATGGGGCCGACGAGCAGTACTTC. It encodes CSVEDGADEQYF.

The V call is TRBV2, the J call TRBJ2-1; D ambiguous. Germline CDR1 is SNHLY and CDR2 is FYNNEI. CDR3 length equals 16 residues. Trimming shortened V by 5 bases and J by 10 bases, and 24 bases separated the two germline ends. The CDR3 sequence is CASSPTSPRLIEEQFF. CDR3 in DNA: TGTGCCAGCAGTCCCACCTCCCCAAGACTGATCGAGGAGCAGTTCTTC.

CDR3 coding DNA: TGTGCCAGCAGCAAAAGCCCGCTAGCGGGAGGAAGGGGGTACAATGAGCAGTTCTTC. It specifies CASSKSPLAGGRGYNEQFF. The chain links TRBV7-9 to TRBJ2-1; 11 nucleotides agree with TRBD2. Germline CDR1 and CDR2: SEHNR and FQNEAQ (reference sequence). The length of the CDR3 is 19 residues. V lost 5 bases and J lost 4; bases outside the gene matches: 16.

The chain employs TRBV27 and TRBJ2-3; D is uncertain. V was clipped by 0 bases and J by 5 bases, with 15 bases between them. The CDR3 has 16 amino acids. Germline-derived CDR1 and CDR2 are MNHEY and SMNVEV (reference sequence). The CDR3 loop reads CASSLSNRFLEDTQYF. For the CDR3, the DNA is TGTGCCAGCAGTTTATCGAATCGGTTCTTAGAAGATACGCAGTATTTT.

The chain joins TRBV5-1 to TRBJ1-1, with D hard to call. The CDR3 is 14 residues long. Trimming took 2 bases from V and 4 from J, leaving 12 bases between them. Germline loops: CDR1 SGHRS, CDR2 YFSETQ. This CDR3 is CASSLAGGFTEAFF. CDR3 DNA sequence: TGCGCCAGCAGCTTAGCTGGTGGTTTCACTGAAGCTTTCTTT.

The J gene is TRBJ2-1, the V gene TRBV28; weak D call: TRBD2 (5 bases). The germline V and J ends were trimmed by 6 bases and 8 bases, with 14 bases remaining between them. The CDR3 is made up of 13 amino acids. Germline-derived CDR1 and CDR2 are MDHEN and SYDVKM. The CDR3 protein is CASRPSLVYEQFF. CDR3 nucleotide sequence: TGTGCCAGCAGGCCATCACTAGTTTATGAGCAGTTCTTC.

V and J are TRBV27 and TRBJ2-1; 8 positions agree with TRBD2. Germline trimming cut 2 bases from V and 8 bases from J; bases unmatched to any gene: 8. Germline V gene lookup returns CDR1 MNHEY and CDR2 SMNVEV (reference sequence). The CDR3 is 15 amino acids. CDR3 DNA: TGTGCCAGCAGTTTAGACGGGAGGGCCTCAGATGAGCAGTTCTTC. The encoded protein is CASSLDGRASDEQFF.

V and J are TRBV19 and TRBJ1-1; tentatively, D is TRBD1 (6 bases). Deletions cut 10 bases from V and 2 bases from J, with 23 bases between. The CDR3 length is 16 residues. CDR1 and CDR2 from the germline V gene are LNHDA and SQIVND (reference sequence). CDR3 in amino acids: CATLRRRGGANTEAFF. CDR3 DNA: TGTGCCACTCTACGGCGGCGGGGGGGGGCTAACACTGAAGCTTTCTTT.

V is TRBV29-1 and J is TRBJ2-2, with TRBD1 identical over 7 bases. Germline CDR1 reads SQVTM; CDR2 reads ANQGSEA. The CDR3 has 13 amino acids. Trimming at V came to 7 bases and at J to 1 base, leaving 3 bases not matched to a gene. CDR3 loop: CSAQGRNTGELFF. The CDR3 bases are TGCAGCGCACAGGGGAGGAACACCGGGGAGCTGTTTTTT.

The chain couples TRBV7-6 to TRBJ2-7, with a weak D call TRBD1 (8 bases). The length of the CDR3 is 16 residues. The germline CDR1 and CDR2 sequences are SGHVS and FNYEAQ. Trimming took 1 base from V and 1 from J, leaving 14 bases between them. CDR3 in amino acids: CASSLGGGTGSYEQYF. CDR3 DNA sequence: TGTGCCAGCAGCTTAGGGGGGGGGACAGGATCCTACGAGCAGTACTTC.

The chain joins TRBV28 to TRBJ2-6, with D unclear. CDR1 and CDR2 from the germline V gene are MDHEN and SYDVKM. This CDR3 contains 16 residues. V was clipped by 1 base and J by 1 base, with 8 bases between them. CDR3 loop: CASSLYQNSGANVLTF. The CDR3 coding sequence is TGTGCCAGCAGTTTATATCAGAATTCTGGGGCCAACGTCCTGACTTTC.

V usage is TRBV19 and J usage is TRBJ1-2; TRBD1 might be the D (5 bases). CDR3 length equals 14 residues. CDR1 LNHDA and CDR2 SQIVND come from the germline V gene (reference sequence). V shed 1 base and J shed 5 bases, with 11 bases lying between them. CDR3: CASSIVGADYGYTF. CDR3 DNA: TGTGCCAGTAGTATAGTTGGGGCTGATTATGGCTACACCTTC.

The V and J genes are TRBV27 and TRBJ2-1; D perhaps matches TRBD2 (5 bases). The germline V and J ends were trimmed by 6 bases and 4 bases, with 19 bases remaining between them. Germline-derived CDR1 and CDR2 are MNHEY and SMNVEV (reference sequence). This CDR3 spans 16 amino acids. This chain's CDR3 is CASRGDPYTLYNEQFF. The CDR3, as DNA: TGTGCCAGCAGGGGAGATCCTTACACCCTTTACAATGAGCAGTTCTTC.

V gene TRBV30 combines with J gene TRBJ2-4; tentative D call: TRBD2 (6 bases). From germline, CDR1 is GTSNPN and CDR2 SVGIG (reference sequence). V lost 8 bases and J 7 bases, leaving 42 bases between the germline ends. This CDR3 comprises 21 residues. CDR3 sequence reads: CAGSDLFMAPDRRGDWNIQYF. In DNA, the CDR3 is TGTGCCGGGTCTGATTTATTTATGGCTCCTGACCGGAGGGGCGATTGGAACATTCAGTACTTC.

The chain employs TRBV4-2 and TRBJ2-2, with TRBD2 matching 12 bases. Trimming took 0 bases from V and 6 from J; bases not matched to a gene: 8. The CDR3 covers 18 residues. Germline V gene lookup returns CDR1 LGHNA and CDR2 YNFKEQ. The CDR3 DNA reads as TGTGCCAGCAGCCAAGATTCGGGAGCTAGCGGGGGGGCCGGGGAGCTGTTTTTT. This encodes CASSQDSGASGGAGELFF.

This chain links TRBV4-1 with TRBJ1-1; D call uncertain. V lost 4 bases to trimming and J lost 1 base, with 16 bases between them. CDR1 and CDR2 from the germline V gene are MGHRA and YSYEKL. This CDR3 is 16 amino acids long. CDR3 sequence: CASSPRVAAENTEAFF. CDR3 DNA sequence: TGCGCCAGCAGCCCCCGGGTAGCCGCGGAGAACACTGAAGCTTTCTTT.